These 23 T cell receptor beta chains share one sample of origin, sequenced in a study of spatial heterogeneity in lung cancer (dated 2019 in TCRdb). Overall results and qualifications from the work: A correlation was observed between the number of expanded intratumoral alpha and beta TCRs and the tumor nonsynonymous mutation count.

Library prep was done by 5' RACE. TCRdb names NextSeq 500 as the instrument used. TCRdb reprocessing: public reads trimmed at Q25 with fastp, clones called with MiXCR, in-frame beta chains kept. Identical CDR3 protein sequences are pooled into one entry, listed with their most common genes and DNA. The table for this sample lists 11,000 or so distinct CDR3 sequences; more than 12% of them were counted only once. The top ten clones comprise 15% to 19% of the sample. The antigens for these receptors are not known. Explained via the paper, the time point label denotes: sample taken at primary tumor resection. The specimen was lung tumor tissue, collected at surgery. These receptors all stem from a male donor with early-stage non-small cell lung cancer.

Many counts were recorded for this clonotype. V and J are TRBV6-2 or TRBV6-3 and TRBJ2-5; D unclear. The CDR3 runs 13 residues. Per the germline V gene, CDR1 is MNHEY and CDR2 is SVGEGT. V was cut by 6 bases and J by 3 bases, with 11 bases left in between. The DNA of the CDR3 is TGTGCCAGCAGCCTTTACAACGAAGAGACCCAGTACTTC. Amino acids: CASSLYNEETQYF.

As regards this clonotype: The junction departs from the called germline gene at one end, perhaps through a read error. V gene TRBV7-2 combines with J gene TRBJ2-7, with 8 bases matching TRBD1. The CDR3 is 14 residues long. Germline-derived CDR1 and CDR2 are SGHTA and FQGNSA. The CDR3 loop is CVSSTGQGRDEQYF. CDR3 DNA: TGTGTCAGCAGCACCGGACAGGGTCGCGACGAGCAGTACTTC.

This clonotype was found many times. The rearrangement links TRBV9 to TRBJ2-2; no clear D. With 3 bases removed from V and 0 bases from J, the gap between germline ends came to 3 bases. CDR3 length: 13 amino acids. Germline CDR1 is SGDLS and CDR2 is YYNGEE. CDR3 region: CASSDTNTGELFF. CDR3 nucleotide sequence: TGTGCCAGCAGCGACACGAACACCGGGGAGCTGTTTTTT.

This clonotype came up many times. This sequence joins TRBV5-4 and TRBJ2-6; D is perhaps TRBD1 (6 bases). Germline lookup yields CDR1 SGHNT and CDR2 YYREEE (reference sequence). V lost 2 bases to trimming and J lost 0 bases, with 12 bases between them. This CDR3 is built from 17 residues. CDR3 coding DNA: TGTGCCAGCAGCTTAGGGGGACCGGTCTCTGGGGCCAACGTCCTGACTTTC. Translation: CASSLGGPVSGANVLTF.

This clonotype was recorded a few times. The V and J genes are TRBV4-3 and TRBJ1-1; 7 positions match TRBD1. Germline loops: CDR1 LGHNA, CDR2 YSLEER. This CDR3 contains 17 residues. J lost 4 bases, V lost 0 bases, and 11 bases had no gene match. In DNA form, the CDR3 reads TGCGCCAGCAGCCAAGATGCGCGAGGGGGCGCAGGCACTGAAGCTTTCTTT. This encodes CASSQDARGGAGTEAFF.

Ten or more counts support this clonotype. This chain joins TRBV7-2 and TRBJ2-3; D gene uncertain. V lost 3 bases and J lost 3, with 7 bases in between. In germline, CDR1 is SGHTA, CDR2 FQGNSA. This CDR3 is 13 amino acids long. The CDR3 protein is CASSFIPTDTQYF. Here the CDR3 DNA reads TGTGCCAGCAGCTTCATACCGACAGATACGCAGTATTTT.

This clonotype is labeled medium-sized (0.01 to 0.1%). The chain joins TRBV20-1 to TRBJ2-4, with no clear D. V was shortened by 2 bases and J by 3 bases, with 17 bases between the two germline ends. This CDR3 is built from 16 residues. CDR1 and CDR2 from the germline V gene are DFQATT and SNEGSKA (reference sequence). The CDR3 region has the DNA TGCAGTGCTAGATCCAGTCTCATGCGCGGCAAAAACATTCAGTACTTC. This codes for CSARSSLMRGKNIQYF.

This clonotype was observed once. V usage is TRBV29-1 and J usage is TRBJ2-3, with D unresolved. This CDR3 contains 12 residues. The V and J ends lost 7 bases and 2 bases respectively, with 10 bases between them. Germline-derived CDR1 and CDR2 are SQVTM and ANQGSEA. The CDR3 coding sequence is TGCAGCGGACGAGCGTACACAGATACGCAGTATTTT. Its translation is CSGRAYTDTQYF.

This clonotype was seen repeatedly, ten times or more. The DNA of the CDR3 is TGTGCCACCAGCAGAGATAGGCAGTTGGATGGTGGCTACACCTTC. It yields the protein CATSRDRQLDGGYTF. The V and J genes are TRBV15 and TRBJ1-2; D is ambiguous. V gave up 0 bases and J gave up 7 bases, with 15 bases separating them. Per the germline V gene, CDR1 is LNHNV and CDR2 is YYDKDF (reference sequence). The CDR3 has 15 amino acids.

This clonotype is categorized as medium-sized. The chain couples TRBV19 to TRBJ2-7, with D unresolved. V dropped 3 bases and J dropped 0 bases, with 6 bases sitting between them. CDR1 and CDR2 (germline): LNHDA, SQIVND (reference sequence). This CDR3 is 13 amino acids long. This chain's CDR3 is CASSIVYSYEQYF. In DNA, the CDR3 is TGTGCCAGTAGTATCGTCTACTCCTACGAGCAGTACTTC.

The V call is TRBV29-1, the J call TRBJ2-5; D call uncertain. Germline V CDR1 and CDR2: SQVTM, ANQGSEA. CDR3 length: 13 residues. The V and J ends lost 3 bases and 1 base respectively, with 9 bases between them. CDR3 sequence: CSVDLQVQETQYF. CDR3 sequence (DNA): TGCAGCGTTGACTTGCAGGTCCAAGAGACCCAGTACTTC.

This clonotype was detected ten times or more. This chain links TRBV7-2 with TRBJ1-1; a possible D gene is TRBD1 (6 bases). Per the germline V gene, CDR1 is SGHTA and CDR2 is FQGNSA. The CDR3 is 13 residues long. V was clipped by 5 bases and J by 0 bases, with 7 bases between them. CDR3 in amino acids: CASSRQVNTEAFF. The CDR3 nucleotides read TGTGCCAGCAGCCGACAGGTGAACACTGAAGCTTTCTTT.

V is TRBV9 and J is TRBJ2-3; no definite D call. V gave up 0 bases and J gave up 2 bases, with 10 bases separating them. The V gene's germline CDR1 is SGDLS and CDR2 YYNGEE. The CDR3 loop spans 15 amino acids. CDR3 amino acids: CASSVARYFTDTQYF. CDR3 coding DNA: TGTGCCAGCAGCGTAGCGAGGTATTTCACAGATACGCAGTATTTT.

In its sample, this clonotype is medium-sized. This chain links TRBV10-3 with TRBJ2-1; 10 positions match TRBD2. CDR1 is ENHRY and CDR2 is SYGVKD in the germline V gene. The ends lost 0 bases at V and 2 bases at J; junction bases unmatched: 1. The CDR3 contains 16 residues. The CDR3 region has the DNA TGTGCCATCAGTGAGTCAACTAGCGGGACCTACAATGAGCAGTTCTTC. Its translation is CAISESTSGTYNEQFF.

The chain is built from TRBV4-2 and TRBJ1-6, with TRBD1 as a possible D gene (5 bases). This CDR3 region has 15 residues. The germline V gene encodes CDR1 LGHNA and CDR2 YNFKEQ. Trimming shortened V by 0 bases and J by 10 bases, and 13 bases separated the two germline ends. Written as DNA, the CDR3 is TGTGCCAGCAGCCAAGATCGAGGGGCCAGGTCACCCCTCCACTTT. Translated, it gives CASSQDRGARSPLHF.

This chain uses TRBV7-8 with TRBJ1-3; D is unresolved. Germline V gene data show CDR1 as SGHVS and CDR2 as FQNEAQ. The CDR3 has 13 amino acids. The ends were cut back, 0 bases at V and 7 bases at J, with 7 bases in the middle. The CDR3 region has the DNA TGTGCCAGCAGCTTAGCGGCGTTGAACACCATATATTTT. Residues: CASSLAALNTIYF.

This clonotype was found many times. The chain has TRBV7-8 and TRBJ2-5; D possibly uses TRBD1 or TRBD2 (7 bases each). The V and J ends lost 8 bases and 6 bases respectively, with 22 bases between them. The length of the CDR3 is 15 residues. Germline values: CDR1 SGHVS, CDR2 FQNEAQ. The CDR3 DNA reads TGTGCCAGCCCCTGGGAGGGGGCGAAGCAAAAGACCCAGTACTTC. Its protein product is CASPWEGAKQKTQYF.

The chain carries TRBV7-3 and TRBJ2-7, with TRBD2 identical over 8 bases. Trimming at V came to 4 bases and at J to 5 bases, leaving 10 bases not matched to a gene. Per germline, CDR1 SGHTA and CDR2 FQGTGA. The CDR3 covers 15 residues. The CDR3 protein is CASSSLLAVGDEQYF. CDR3 bases: TGTGCCAGCAGCTCGCTACTAGCGGTGGGTGACGAGCAGTACTTC.

V is TRBV5-1 and J is TRBJ2-5, with D uncertain. CDR3 length: 12 amino acids. In germline, CDR1 is SGHRS, CDR2 YFSETQ. Deletions cut 2 bases from V and 2 bases from J, with 4 bases between. CDR3 sequence: CASSLKQETQYF. In DNA, the CDR3 is TGCGCCAGCAGCTTAAAACAAGAGACCCAGTACTTC.

By share, this clonotype counts as medium-sized. The gene calls are TRBV3-1 and TRBJ2-2, with a possible D match to TRBD1 (5 bases). The germline V gene encodes CDR1 LGHDT and CDR2 YNNKEL (reference sequence). CDR3 length equals 14 residues. The V and J ends lost 2 bases and 1 base respectively, with 5 bases between them. This CDR3 is CASSQQGNTGELFF. DNA for the CDR3: TGTGCCAGCAGCCAACAGGGGAACACCGGGGAGCTGTTTTTT.

The chain employs TRBV20-1 and TRBJ2-5; 10 bases align to TRBD2. From germline, CDR1 is DFQATT and CDR2 SNEGSKA (reference sequence). With 4 bases clipped from V and 4 bases from J, the junction kept 3 bases outside the gene matches. This CDR3 has 13 amino acids. The CDR3 nucleotides read TGCAGTGCTATCACTAGCGGGACAGAGACCCAGTACTTC. This codes for CSAITSGTETQYF.

This clonotype occurred many times. The rearrangement joins TRBV5-4 to TRBJ2-3, with 9 bases aligning to TRBD2. V lost 0 bases to trimming and J lost 3 bases; unmatched junction nucleotides: 5. CDR1 is SGHNT and CDR2 is YYREEE in the germline V gene (reference sequence). This CDR3 has 16 residues. This CDR3 is CASSLGGRGNTDTQYF. The CDR3 nucleotides are TGTGCCAGCAGCTTGGGCGGGAGGGGGAATACAGATACGCAGTATTTT. The full variable domain, its missing parts supplied by reference TRBV5-4 and TRBJ2-3, is ETGVTQSPTHLIKTRGQQVTLRCSSQSGHNTVSWYQQALGQGPQFIFQYYREEENGRGNFPPRFSGLQFPNYSSELNVNALELDDSALYLCASSLGGRGNTDTQYFGPGTRLTVL.

For the CDR3, the DNA is TGCAGTGCTAGAGTGGCTAGCGGGGGGTATGAGCAGTTCTTC. Its translation is CSARVASGGYEQFF. The V gene is TRBV20-1, the J gene TRBJ2-1; 11 bases agree with TRBD2. With 1 base clipped from V and 8 bases from J, the junction kept 4 bases outside the gene matches. The CDR3 extends over 14 amino acids. The germline V gene has CDR1 DFQATT and CDR2 SNEGSKA (reference sequence).